This T cell receptor (beta chain) was sequenced for a study of regulatory T cells in long-lasting Graves disease. Study-level results: TRBV28, TRBJ1-2 and TRBJ2-5 were favored in persistent disease. The number of shared public clonotypes was higher in persistent patients (approximately 2,600) than new patients (966).

The time point here: newly diagnosed GD, antithyroid drugs for less than 3 months. After RNA was extracted from PBMCs, the TCR library was made from it. The authors diagnosed Graves' disease using American Thyroid Association guidelines. In building TCR beta libraries, iRepertoire HTBI primers were used together with Arm-PCR of CDR3 regions. In the study's own analysis: Identified segments across samples numbered just over 60 TRBV and approximately 14 TRBJ. TCRdb re-analysed the multiplex PCR reads in MiXCR, keeping a single row per CDR3 protein. The V and J calls were not made by the authors but by TCRdb's processing. The table includes about 400,000 distinct CDR3 sequences, around 16% detected once. Of note for this clonotype: Its antigen is as yet unknown.

The ends were cut back, 3 bases at V and 0 bases at J, with 9 bases in the middle. Germline CDR1 MNHNS, CDR2 SASEGT. The CDR3 runs 15 residues. These data also featured in a second study, about T cells in Graves' hyperthyroidism and ophthalmopathy.

V is TRBV6-1 and J is TRBJ1-3; perhaps TRBD1 as D (6 bases). The clonotype was recovered from a woman aged 18-29 years with Graves disease. Sequencing used peripheral blood mononuclear cells (PBMCs), obtained at new diagnosis, from a patient treated with antithyroid drugs. CDR3 sequence: CASSEARGSGNTIYF. CDR3 in DNA: TGTGCCAGCAGTGAGGCCAGGGGCTCTGGAAACACCATATATTTT.